The 23 T cell receptor beta chains below come from one sample, sequenced in a study of CD8 T cells in Susac syndrome (dated by TCRdb to the late 2010s). Preparation of the library involved the immunoSEQ multiplex PCR assay. RNA was extracted using the RNeasy kit, and roughly 0.5 to 1 microgram was reverse transcribed with random hexamers. The public reads were run again by TCRdb, first through fastp at Q25 and then through MiXCR, and only productive beta chains were kept. When rows share a CDR3 protein, they turn into one entry using the most common DNA and genes. The sample has approximately 25,000 distinct CDR3 sequences on record, roughly 95% of them singletons. The top ten clonotypes cover roughly 0.59% of the sample. What was sequenced was CD8+ T cells from PBMCs. All receptors derive from a human donor with Susac syndrome.

V gene TRBV7-2 combines with J gene TRBJ2-3, with D tentatively TRBD2 (7 bases). The CDR3 has 15 amino acids. V shed 9 bases and J shed 2 bases, with 18 bases lying between them. Germline V lookup: CDR1 SGHTA, CDR2 FQGNSA. The CDR3 coding sequence is TGTGCCAGTTCCATAGGGGGGGGGCACACAGATACGCAGTATTTT. Translating it yields CASSIGGGHTDTQYF.

The chain combines TRBV13 with TRBJ1-3; D is unclear. Trimming took 0 bases from V and 0 from J, leaving 3 bases between them. CDR3 length: 14 amino acids. Germline assignment: CDR1 PRHDT and CDR2 FYEKMQ (reference sequence). CDR3 sequence reads: CASSLGGSGNTIYF. The CDR3 nucleotides are TGTGCCAGCAGCTTAGGCGGCTCTGGAAACACCATATATTTT.

The V and J genes are TRBV6-1 and TRBJ1-1; 8 bases fit TRBD1. The CDR3 runs 15 residues. Germline V CDR1 and CDR2: MNHNS, SASEGT. With V trimmed by 6 bases and J by 2 bases, 8 bases remained unmatched. In DNA, the CDR3 is TGTGCCAGCAGGAAAGGACAGGGTAAAAACACTGAAGCTTTCTTT. Protein sequence: CASRKGQGKNTEAFF.

V gene TRBV30 combines with J gene TRBJ2-7; possibly TRBD1 for D (6 bases). Germline V gives CDR1 GTSNPN, CDR2 SVGIG (reference sequence). V lost 3 bases and J lost 0, with 9 bases in between. The CDR3 spans 13 residues. CDR3 amino acids: CAWSSDSSYEQYF. CDR3 sequence (DNA): TGTGCCTGGAGCTCGGACAGCTCCTACGAGCAGTACTTC.

The chain links TRBV10-3 to TRBJ2-7; TRBD1 is a possible D gene (6 bases). V lost 2 bases to trimming and J lost 1 base, with 12 bases between them. Germline CDR1 ENHRY, CDR2 SYGVKD. There are 15 residues in the CDR3. The CDR3 loop reads CAISERTEKSYEQYF. CDR3 sequence (DNA): TGTGCCATCAGTGAGCGGACAGAAAAGTCCTACGAGCAGTACTTC.

The chain is built from TRBV4-3 and TRBJ1-5; TRBD1 might be the D (5 bases). The CDR3 has 13 amino acids. Germline-derived CDR1 and CDR2 are LGHNA and YSLEER. Trimming took 3 bases from V and 6 from J, leaving 9 bases between them. Here the CDR3 reads CASSHRGTQPQHF. CDR3 nucleotide sequence: TGCGCCAGCAGCCATCGGGGGACTCAGCCCCAGCATTTT.

The V gene is TRBV7-3, the J gene TRBJ2-3; TRBD2 matches at 10 bases. Germline CDR1 and CDR2: SGHTA and FQGTGA. Trimming cost V 5 bases and J 3 bases; bases outside gene matches: 11. CDR3 length: 17 amino acids. For the CDR3, the DNA is TGTGCCAGCAGCCCCCCCCCTAGCGGGGGCCCTACAGATACGCAGTATTTT. The encoded protein is CASSPPPSGGPTDTQYF.

The V call is TRBV28, the J call TRBJ1-2; D unresolved. The V gene's germline CDR1 is MDHEN and CDR2 SYDVKM. The CDR3 length is 14 residues. V was shortened by 3 bases and J by 0 bases, with 8 bases between the two germline ends. In DNA, the CDR3 is TGTGCCAGCAGTTTCTTCACACCTAACTATGGCTACACCTTC. This sequence encodes CASSFFTPNYGYTF.

This clonotype was detected once. The chain combines TRBV6-5 with TRBJ2-7; D ambiguous. With 0 bases removed from V and 3 bases from J, the gap between germline ends came to 12 bases. Germline V CDR1 and CDR2: MNHEY, SVGAGI. The CDR3 covers 15 residues. CDR3 DNA: TGTGCCAGCAGTTACTCTTCTTATTCGGGCTACGAGCAGTACTTC. Translation: CASSYSSYSGYEQYF.

The rearrangement uses TRBV24-1 and TRBJ1-1; 10 bases match TRBD1. The V segment lost 5 bases and the J segment 0 bases; nucleotides outside the gene matches: 2. The CDR3 runs to 15 residues. Germline V gives CDR1 KGHDR, CDR2 SFDVKD. DNA for the CDR3: TGTGCCACCAGTGTTGGGACAGGGGTGAACACTGAAGCTTTCTTT. Translated, it gives CATSVGTGVNTEAFF.

CDR3 residues: CASSLLTGAGDTGELFF. In nucleotides, the CDR3 is TGTGCCAGCAGCCTACTGACAGGGGCGGGGGACACCGGGGAGCTGTTTTTT. The J gene is TRBJ2-2, the V gene TRBV3-1; D is possibly TRBD1 (8 bases). This CDR3 spans 17 amino acids. CDR1 is LGHDT, CDR2 YNNKEL, per germline (reference sequence). Trimming removed 4 bases from V and 3 bases from J, with 18 bases in between.

This chain connects TRBV3-1 to TRBJ1-5, with D unresolved. The germline V gene has CDR1 LGHDT and CDR2 YNNKEL (reference sequence). V lost 1 base and J 3 bases, leaving 10 bases between the germline ends. The CDR3 covers 15 residues. The CDR3 spells CASSQGESNNQPQHF. The CDR3 nucleotides are TGTGCCAGCAGCCAAGGGGAGAGTAACAATCAGCCCCAGCATTTT.

This rearrangement joins TRBV6-4 to TRBJ2-1, with 8 bases that match TRBD1. This CDR3 region has 16 residues. With 4 bases clipped from V and 0 bases from J, the junction kept 5 bases outside the gene matches. Germline V gene data show CDR1 as MRHNA and CDR2 as SNTAGT. The chain's CDR3 is CASSVLTGGSYNEQFF. The CDR3 DNA reads TGTGCCAGCAGTGTTCTCACAGGGGGCTCCTACAATGAGCAGTTCTTC.

The CDR3 DNA follows: TGTGCCAGCAGCTTATTTTTGGACAGCTCTAACTATGGCTACACCTTC. Protein: CASSLFLDSSNYGYTF. The genes are TRBV7-2 and TRBJ1-2, with a weak D call TRBD1 (6 bases). V was trimmed by 2 bases and J by 0 bases, leaving 13 bases between them. CDR1 is SGHTA, CDR2 FQGNSA, per germline. The CDR3 runs 16 residues.

The V call is TRBV7-9, the J call TRBJ1-1; the match to TRBD1 covers 10 bases. From germline, CDR1 is SEHNR and CDR2 FQNEAQ (reference sequence). J gave up 6 bases and V 1 base, and 5 bases lay outside the gene matches. The CDR3 extends over 15 amino acids. The DNA of the CDR3 is TGTGCCAGCAGCTTAGGGGACAGGGGCTCGCCTGAAGCTTTCTTT. This sequence encodes CASSLGDRGSPEAFF.

This chain joins TRBV5-1 and TRBJ2-3; no definite D call. The CDR3 runs 12 residues. CDR1 and CDR2 from the germline V gene are SGHRS and YFSETQ. Here the CDR3 reads CEPPVCTDTQYF. CDR3 DNA sequence: TGCGAACCTCCTGTATGCACAGATACGCAGTATTTT. Using reference TRBV5-1 and TRBJ2-3 for the parts outside the CDR3, the full variable domain is KAGVTQTPRYLIKTRGQQVTLSCSPISGHRSVSWYQQTPGQGLQFLFEYFSETQRNKGNFPGRFSGRQFSNSRSEMNVSTLELGDSALYLCEPPVCTDTQYFGPGTRLTVL.

The rearrangement uses TRBV2 and TRBJ1-2; TRBD1 is a possible D gene (5 bases). The CDR3 is made up of 18 amino acids. V lost 0 bases and J 8 bases, leaving 25 bases between the germline ends. Germline V gene sequence: CDR1 SNHLY, CDR2 FYNNEI. The CDR3 region has the DNA TGTGCCAGCAGTGAAGCGGTAGTAGGCGGTGAGGCATGGGGCGGCTACACCTTC. The encoded protein is CASSEAVVGGEAWGGYTF.

V is TRBV7-2 and J is TRBJ2-7; D gene uncertain. The germline gives CDR1 SGHTA, CDR2 FQGNSA. The length of the CDR3 is 13 residues. The ends were cut back, 1 base at V and 6 bases at J, with 10 bases in the middle. In nucleotides, the CDR3 is TGTGCCAGCAGCTTAGGAGCGACACTCGAGCAGTACTTC. Protein product: CASSLGATLEQYF.

The chain employs TRBV9 and TRBJ1-1; 12 nucleotides agree with TRBD1. The J segment lost 7 bases and the V segment lost 4 bases, leaving 11 bases of the junction unmatched. The length of the CDR3 is 16 residues. Germline CDR1 reads SGDLS; CDR2 reads YYNGEE. The CDR3 DNA sequence: TGTGCCAGCAGCCCGGGACAGGGGGCGCTCTTGGGTGAAGCTTTCTTT. It specifies CASSPGQGALLGEAFF.

The J gene is TRBJ1-6, the V gene TRBV7-8; 11 bases align to TRBD1. This CDR3 is 18 amino acids long. The germline V gene encodes CDR1 SGHVS and CDR2 FQNEAQ. With 3 bases clipped from V and 0 bases from J, the junction kept 4 bases outside the gene matches. For the CDR3, the DNA is TGTGCCAGCAGCTTGATGGGGACAGGGGGCTCCTATAATTCACCCCTCCACTTT. Translating it yields CASSLMGTGGSYNSPLHF. Using reference TRBV7-8 and TRBJ1-6 for the parts outside the CDR3, the full variable domain is GAGVSQSPRYKVAKRGQDVALRCDPISGHVSLFWYQQALGQGPEFLTYFQNEAQLDKSGLPSDRFFAERPEGSVSTLKIQRTQQEDSAVYLCASSLMGTGGSYNSPLHFGNGTRLTVT.

V and J are TRBV28 and TRBJ2-1; D not resolved. This CDR3 spans 11 amino acids. Per the germline V gene, CDR1 is MDHEN and CDR2 is SYDVKM. V gave up 3 bases and J gave up 3 bases, with 0 bases separating them. The CDR3 protein is CASSFYNEQFF. In nucleotides, the CDR3 is TGTGCCAGCAGTTTCTACAATGAGCAGTTCTTC.

This sequence joins TRBV27 and TRBJ2-2, with D unresolved. The CDR3 sequence is 16 residues long. From germline, CDR1 is MNHEY and CDR2 SMNVEV (reference sequence). V lost 4 bases, J lost 4 bases, and 16 bases lay in between. The CDR3 DNA sequence: TGTGCCAGCAGTTCCATTGCGCCCCTGGTCACCGGGGAGCTGTTTTTT. Its translation is CASSSIAPLVTGELFF.

The chain couples TRBV24-1 to TRBJ2-7, with unresolved D. This CDR3 is 13 amino acids long. Germline assignment: CDR1 KGHDR and CDR2 SFDVKD. Trimming stripped 5 bases from V and 0 bases from J, with 7 bases between. The CDR3 loop is CATSAGSSYEQYF. The DNA for the CDR3 is TGTGCCACCAGTGCGGGTAGCTCCTACGAGCAGTACTTC.